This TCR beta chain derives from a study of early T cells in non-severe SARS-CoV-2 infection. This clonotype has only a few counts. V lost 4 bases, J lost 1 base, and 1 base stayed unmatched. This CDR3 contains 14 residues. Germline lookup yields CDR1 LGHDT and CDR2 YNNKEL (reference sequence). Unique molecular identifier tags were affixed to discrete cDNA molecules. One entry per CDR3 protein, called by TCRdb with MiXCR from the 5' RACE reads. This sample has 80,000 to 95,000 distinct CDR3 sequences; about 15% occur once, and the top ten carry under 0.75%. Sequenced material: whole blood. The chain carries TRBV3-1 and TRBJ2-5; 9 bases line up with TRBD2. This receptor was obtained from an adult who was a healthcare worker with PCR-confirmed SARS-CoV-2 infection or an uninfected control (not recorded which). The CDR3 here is CASSRSGSQETQYF. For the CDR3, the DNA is TGTGCCAGCAGCCGTAGCGGGAGCCAAGAGACCCAGTACTTC.